This T cell receptor (beta chain) was retrieved from a study of blood T cell repertoires in COVID-19. Across the study: COVID-19 samples, acute and convalescent, were from the United States, Italy and Spain. Sources were T cells, B-cell-depleted T cells, or PBMCs; the material itself was cDNA or gDNA.

Among Cohort 3 donors, those recovered had two negative PCRs, clearance, or symptom resolution. Germline V CDR1 and CDR2: SNHLY, FYNNEI. The CDR3 sequence is 14 residues long. Trimming pared 0 bases from V and 4 bases from J, leaving 7 bases between. As processed by the authors: Estimation of nucleated cell counts was performed using reference gene primer amplification. Only in-frame clones appear in the TCRdb table, and some are missing; sequencing was by immunoSEQ multiplex PCR. V and J calls plus clone size are reproduced from that table; the DNA served to infer D and trimming. The sample records approximately 470,000 clones, roughly 87% being singletons.

Sequenced: PBMCs or T cells enriched from blood (not recorded which). The clonotype was recovered from a young woman who had recovered from COVID-19. The rearrangement links TRBV2 to TRBJ1-5; no firm D call. The CDR3 protein is CASSEALANQPQHF. The CDR3 coding sequence is TGTGCCAGCAGTGAAGCGCTTGCGAATCAGCCCCAGCATTTT.